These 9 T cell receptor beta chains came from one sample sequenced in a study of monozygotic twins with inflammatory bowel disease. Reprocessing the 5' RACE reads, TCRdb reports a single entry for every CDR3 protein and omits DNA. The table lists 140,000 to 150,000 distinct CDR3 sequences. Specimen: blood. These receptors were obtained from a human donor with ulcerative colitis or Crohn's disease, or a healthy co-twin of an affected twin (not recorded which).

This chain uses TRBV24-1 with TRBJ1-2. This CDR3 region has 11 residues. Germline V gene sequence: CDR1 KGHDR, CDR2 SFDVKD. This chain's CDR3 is CATSYNYGYTF.

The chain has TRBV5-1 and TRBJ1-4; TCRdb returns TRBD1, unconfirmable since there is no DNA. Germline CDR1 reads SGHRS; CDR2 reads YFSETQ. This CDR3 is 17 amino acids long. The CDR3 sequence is CASSLATLDRGNEKLFF.

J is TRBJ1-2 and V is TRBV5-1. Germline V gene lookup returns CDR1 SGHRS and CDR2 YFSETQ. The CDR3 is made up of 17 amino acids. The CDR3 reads CASSLVGGVGEDYGYTF.

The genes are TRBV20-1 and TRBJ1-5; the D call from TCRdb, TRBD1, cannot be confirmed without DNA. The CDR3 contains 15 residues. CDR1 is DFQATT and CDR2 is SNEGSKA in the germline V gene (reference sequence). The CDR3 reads CSARDSGGANQPQHF.

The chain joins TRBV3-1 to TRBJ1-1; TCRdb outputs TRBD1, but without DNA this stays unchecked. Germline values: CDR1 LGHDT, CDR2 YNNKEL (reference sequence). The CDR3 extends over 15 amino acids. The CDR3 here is CASSQGYRSNTEAFF.

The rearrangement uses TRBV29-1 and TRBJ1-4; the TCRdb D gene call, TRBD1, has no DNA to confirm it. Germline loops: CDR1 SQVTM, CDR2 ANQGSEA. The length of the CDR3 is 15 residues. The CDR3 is CSVEVVGTGGEKLFF.

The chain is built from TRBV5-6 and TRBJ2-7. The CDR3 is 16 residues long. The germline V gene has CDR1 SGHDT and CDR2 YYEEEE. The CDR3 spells CASSLAVLGRACEQYF.

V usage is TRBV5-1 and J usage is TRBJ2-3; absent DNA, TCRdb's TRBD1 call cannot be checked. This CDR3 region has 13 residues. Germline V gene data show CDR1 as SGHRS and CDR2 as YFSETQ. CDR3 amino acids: CASSLNGDRTQYF.

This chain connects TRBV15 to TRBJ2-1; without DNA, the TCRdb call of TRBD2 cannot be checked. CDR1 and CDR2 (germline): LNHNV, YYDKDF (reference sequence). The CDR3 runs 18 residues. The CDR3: CATSRDPQSGTSIYEQFF.